Listed below are T cell receptor beta chains from one sample, sequenced in a study of T cells in Graves' hyperthyroidism and ophthalmopathy. TCRdb reprocessed the multiplex PCR reads with MiXCR, giving one entry per CDR3 protein. The sample consists of roughly 100,000 distinct CDR3 sequences, about 50% of them appearing once. Material for sequencing was blood. The receptors were sampled from a man between 40 and 49 years old with Graves' hyperthyroidism. CDR3s include the opening cysteine and the closing phenylalanine or tryptophan. The order of the fields is clone size, J gene, V gene, D gene, CDR3 DNA, CDR3 protein. A D gene is named only where the DNA matches it firmly. For some rows the clone size is stated as once, few or many, or as a class when expanded; others skip it.

>NA|TRBJ1-5|TRBV2|NA
TGTGCCAGCAGTGAAGGGGCATTTAGCAATCAGCCCCAGCATTTT
CASSEGAFSNQPQHF
>once|TRBJ2-1|TRBV7-8|TRBD2
TGTGCCAGCAGCCCAGCACGGGGGACTAGCGTGCTCTTC
CASSPARGTSVLF
>many|TRBJ2-6|TRBV12-3/TRBV12-4|NA
TGTGCCAGCAGTCGGGACGTATCTGGGGCCAACGTCCTGACTTTC
CASSRDVSGANVLTF
>many|TRBJ2-5|TRBV9|TRBD1
TGTGCCAGCAGCGTAGCAGGGGGTGAGACCCAGTACTTC
CASSVAGGETQYF
>NA|TRBJ2-7|TRBV7-3|NA
TGTGCCAGCAGTTTCGGACAATTGGGGAGCTCCTACGGGCAGTACTTC
CASSFGQLGSSYGQYF
>NA|TRBJ2-7|TRBV7-9|NA
TGTGCCAGCAGCGAAGTCCCCGGGGAGCAGTACTTC
CASSEVPGEQYF
>many|TRBJ2-5|TRBV9|NA
TGTGCCAGCAGCCCAATGCCGGGACCACAAGAGACCCAGTACTTC
CASSPMPGPQETQYF
>once|TRBJ1-5|TRBV7-2|NA
TGTGCCAGCAGCCTAGCCGGGTGGCAACCGCCCCAGCATTTT
CASSLAGWQPPQHF
>once|TRBJ2-7|TRBV27|TRBD2
TGTGCCGGCAGTCCCCTTTGGGGGGGTTGCGAGCAGTACTTC
CAGSPLWGGCEQYF
>many|TRBJ1-5|TRBV11-3|TRBD1
TGTGCCAGCAGCCCCCTCCCGGACAGGGGACGGAATAGCAATCAGCCCCAGCATTTT
CASSPLPDRGRNSNQPQHF
>many|TRBJ2-1|TRBV5-1|NA
TGCGCCAGCAGCTTCAACCCCTCCTACAATGAGCAGTTCTTC
CASSFNPSYNEQFF
>NA|TRBJ1-2|TRBV9|TRBD1
TGTGCCAGCAGCGTAGCCGGGACAGCTACTAACTATGGCTACACCTTC
CASSVAGTATNYGYTF
>many|TRBJ1-3|TRBV6-5|TRBD1
TGTGCCAGCAGATCGGACAGGGCTGGAAACACCATATATTTT
CASRSDRAGNTIYF
>many|TRBJ1-5|TRBV20-1|NA
TGCAGTGCTAGTACCAATCAGCCCCAGCATTTT
CSASTNQPQHF
>NA|TRBJ2-7|TRBV7-9|NA
TGTGCCAGCAGAGATGGGACATCCCCGGCCGAGCAGTACTTC
CASRDGTSPAEQYF
>many|TRBJ1-1|TRBV19|NA
TGTGCCAGTAGTATCGGCATTGTGAACACTGAAGCTTTCTTT
CASSIGIVNTEAFF